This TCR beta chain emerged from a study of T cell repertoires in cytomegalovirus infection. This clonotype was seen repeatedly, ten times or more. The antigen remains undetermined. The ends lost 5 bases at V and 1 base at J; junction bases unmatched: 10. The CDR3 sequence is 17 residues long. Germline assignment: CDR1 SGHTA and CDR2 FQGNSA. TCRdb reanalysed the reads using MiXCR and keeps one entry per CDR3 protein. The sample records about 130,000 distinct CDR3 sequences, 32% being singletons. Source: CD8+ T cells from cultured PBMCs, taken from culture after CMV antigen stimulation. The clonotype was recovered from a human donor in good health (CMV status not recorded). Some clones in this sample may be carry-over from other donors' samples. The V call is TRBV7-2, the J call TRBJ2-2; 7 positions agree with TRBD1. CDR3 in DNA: TGTGCCAGCAGCCTACTGACAGGGCACTTGAACACCGGGGAGCTGTTTTTT. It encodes CASSLLTGHLNTGELFF. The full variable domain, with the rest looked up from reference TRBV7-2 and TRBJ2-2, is GAGVSQSPSNKVTEKGKDVELRCDPISGHTALYWYRQSLGQGLEFLIYFQGNSAPDKSGLPSDRFSAERTGGSVSTLTIQRTQQEDSAVYLCASSLLTGHLNTGELFFGEGSRLTVL.